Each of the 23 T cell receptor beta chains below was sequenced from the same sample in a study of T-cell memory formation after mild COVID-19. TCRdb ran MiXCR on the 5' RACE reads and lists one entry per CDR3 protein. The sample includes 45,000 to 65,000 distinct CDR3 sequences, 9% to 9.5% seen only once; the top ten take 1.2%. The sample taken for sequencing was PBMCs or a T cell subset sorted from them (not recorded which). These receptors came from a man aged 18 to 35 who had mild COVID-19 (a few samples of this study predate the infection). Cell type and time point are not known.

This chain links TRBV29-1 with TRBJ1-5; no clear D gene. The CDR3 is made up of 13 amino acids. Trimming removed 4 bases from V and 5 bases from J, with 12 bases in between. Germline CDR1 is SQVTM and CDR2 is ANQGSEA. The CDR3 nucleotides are TGCAGCGTTGGAGGGCTGGAGCATCAGCCCCAGCATTTT. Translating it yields CSVGGLEHQPQHF.

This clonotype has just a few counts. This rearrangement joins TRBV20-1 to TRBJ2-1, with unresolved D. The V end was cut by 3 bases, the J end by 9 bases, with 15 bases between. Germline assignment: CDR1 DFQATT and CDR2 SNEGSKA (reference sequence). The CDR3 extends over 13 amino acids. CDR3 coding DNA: TGCAGTGCTAGGGCCCCCCTCATAGGTGAGCAGTTCTTC. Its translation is CSARAPLIGEQFF.

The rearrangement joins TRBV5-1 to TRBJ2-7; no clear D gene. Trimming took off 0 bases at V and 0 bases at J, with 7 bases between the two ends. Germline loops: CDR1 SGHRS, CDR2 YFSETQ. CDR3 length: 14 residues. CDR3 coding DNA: TGCGCCAGCAGCTTGGATGGGGTCTCCTACGAGCAGTACTTC. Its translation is CASSLDGVSYEQYF.

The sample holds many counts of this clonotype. The CDR3: CAISDFRGDTQYF. The CDR3 nucleotides read TGTGCCATCAGTGATTTTAGGGGAGATACGCAGTATTTT. This chain uses TRBV10-3 with TRBJ2-3; D might be TRBD1 (5 bases). Looked up from germline, CDR1 is ENHRY and CDR2 is SYGVKD. V lost 3 bases and J lost 5, with 9 bases in between. The CDR3 contains 13 residues.

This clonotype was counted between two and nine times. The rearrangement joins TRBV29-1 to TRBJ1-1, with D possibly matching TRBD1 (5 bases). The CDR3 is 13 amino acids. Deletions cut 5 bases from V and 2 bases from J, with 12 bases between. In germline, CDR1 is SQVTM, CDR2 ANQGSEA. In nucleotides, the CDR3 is TGCAGCGTTACTCAGGGCACCAACACTGAAGCTTTCTTT. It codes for CSVTQGTNTEAFF. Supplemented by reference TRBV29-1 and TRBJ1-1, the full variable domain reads SAVISQKPSRDICQRGTSLTIQCQVDSQVTMMFWYRQQPGQSLTLIATANQGSEATYESGFVIDKFPISRPNLTFSTLTVSNMSPEDSSIYLCSVTQGTNTEAFFGQGTRLTVV.

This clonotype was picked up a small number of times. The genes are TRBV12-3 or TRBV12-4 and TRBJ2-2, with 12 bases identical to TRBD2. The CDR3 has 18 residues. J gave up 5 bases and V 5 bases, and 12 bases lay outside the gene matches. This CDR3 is CASSPRLTSGGGTGELFF. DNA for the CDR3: TGTGCCAGCAGTCCCCGCTTGACTAGCGGGGGAGGGACCGGGGAGCTGTTTTTT.

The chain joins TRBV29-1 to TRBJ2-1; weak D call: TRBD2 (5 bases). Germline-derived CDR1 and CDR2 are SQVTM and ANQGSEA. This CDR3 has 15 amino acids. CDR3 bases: TGCAGTGTGAGGGAGCTCTCCGGCTCCTACAATGAGCAGTTCTTC. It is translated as CSVRELSGSYNEQFF.

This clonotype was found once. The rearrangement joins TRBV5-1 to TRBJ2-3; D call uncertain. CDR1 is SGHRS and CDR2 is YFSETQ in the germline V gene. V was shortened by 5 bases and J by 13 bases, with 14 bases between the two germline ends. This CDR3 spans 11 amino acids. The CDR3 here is CASRVEYTKYF. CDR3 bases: TGCGCCAGCAGGGTGGAATACACGAAGTATTTT.

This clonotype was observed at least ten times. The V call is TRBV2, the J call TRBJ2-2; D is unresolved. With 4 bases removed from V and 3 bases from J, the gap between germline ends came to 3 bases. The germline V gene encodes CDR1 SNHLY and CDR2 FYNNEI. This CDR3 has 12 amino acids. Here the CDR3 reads CASSADTGELFF. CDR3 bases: TGTGCCAGCAGTGCAGACACCGGGGAGCTGTTTTTT. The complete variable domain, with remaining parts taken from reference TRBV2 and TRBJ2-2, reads EPEVTQTPSHQVTQMGQEVILRCVPISNHLYFYWYRQILGQKVEFLVSFYNNEISEKSEIFDDQFSVERPDGSNFTLKIRSTKLEDSAMYFCASSADTGELFFGEGSRLTVL.

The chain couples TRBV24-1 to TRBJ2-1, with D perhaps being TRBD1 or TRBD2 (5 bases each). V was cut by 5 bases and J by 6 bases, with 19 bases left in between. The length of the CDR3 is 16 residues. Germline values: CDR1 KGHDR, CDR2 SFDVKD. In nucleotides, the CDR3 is TGTGCCACCAGTGTCCCGAGGGGAGAGGGGACCAATGAGCAGTTCTTC. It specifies CATSVPRGEGTNEQFF.

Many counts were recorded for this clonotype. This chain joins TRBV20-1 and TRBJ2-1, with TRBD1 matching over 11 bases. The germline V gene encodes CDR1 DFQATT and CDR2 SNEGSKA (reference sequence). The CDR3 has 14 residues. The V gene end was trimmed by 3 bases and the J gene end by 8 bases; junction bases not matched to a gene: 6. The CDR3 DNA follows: TGCAGTGCTAGTAGGGACAGGGGGTTTCATGAGCAGTTCTTC. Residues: CSASRDRGFHEQFF.

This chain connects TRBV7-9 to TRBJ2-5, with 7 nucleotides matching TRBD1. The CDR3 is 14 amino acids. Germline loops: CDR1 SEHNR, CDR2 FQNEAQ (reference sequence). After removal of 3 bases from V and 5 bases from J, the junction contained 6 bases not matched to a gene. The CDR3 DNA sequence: TGTGCCAGCAGCTTGATGGGACAGACGGAGACCCAGTACTTC. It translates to CASSLMGQTETQYF.

CDR3 amino acids: CASSLSTVPIQYF. CDR3 bases: TGTGCCAGCAGTTTATCGACAGTCCCCATTCAGTACTTC. The V and J genes are TRBV12-3 or TRBV12-4 and TRBJ2-4, with a tentative D call TRBD1 (5 bases). V lost 2 bases and J lost 9, with 11 bases in between. The CDR3 loop spans 13 amino acids.

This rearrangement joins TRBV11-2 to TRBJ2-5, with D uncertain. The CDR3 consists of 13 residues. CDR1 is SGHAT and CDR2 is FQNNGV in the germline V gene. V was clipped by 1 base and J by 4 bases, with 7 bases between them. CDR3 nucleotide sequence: TGTGCCAGCAGCTTAGGGCCTGGAGAGACCCAGTACTTC. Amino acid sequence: CASSLGPGETQYF.

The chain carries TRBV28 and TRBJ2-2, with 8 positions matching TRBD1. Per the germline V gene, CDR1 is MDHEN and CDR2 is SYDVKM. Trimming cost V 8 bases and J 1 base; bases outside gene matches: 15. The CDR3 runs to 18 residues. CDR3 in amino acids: CASLQEVGTGLNTGELFF. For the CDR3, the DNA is TGTGCCAGCCTACAAGAGGTCGGGACAGGTCTGAACACCGGGGAGCTGTTTTTT.

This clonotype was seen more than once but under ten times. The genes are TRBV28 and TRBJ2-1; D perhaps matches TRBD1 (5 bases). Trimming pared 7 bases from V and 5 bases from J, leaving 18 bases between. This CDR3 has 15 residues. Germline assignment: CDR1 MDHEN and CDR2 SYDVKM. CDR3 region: CASTNPWQGNNEQFF. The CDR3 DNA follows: TGTGCCAGCACAAACCCCTGGCAGGGAAACAATGAGCAGTTCTTC.

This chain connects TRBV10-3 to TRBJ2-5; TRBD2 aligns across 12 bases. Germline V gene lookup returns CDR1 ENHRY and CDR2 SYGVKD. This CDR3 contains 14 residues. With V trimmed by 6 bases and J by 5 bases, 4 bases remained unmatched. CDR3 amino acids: CAIRSSGGDETQYF. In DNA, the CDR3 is TGTGCCATCAGATCTAGCGGGGGGGACGAGACCCAGTACTTC.

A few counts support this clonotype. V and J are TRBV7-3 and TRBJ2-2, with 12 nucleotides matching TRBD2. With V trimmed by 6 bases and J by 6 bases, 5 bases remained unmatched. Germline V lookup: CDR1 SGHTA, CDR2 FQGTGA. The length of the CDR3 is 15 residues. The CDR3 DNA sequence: TGTGCCAGCAGTCCCCTAGCGGGGGGGGCCGGGGAGCTGTTTTTT. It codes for CASSPLAGGAGELFF.

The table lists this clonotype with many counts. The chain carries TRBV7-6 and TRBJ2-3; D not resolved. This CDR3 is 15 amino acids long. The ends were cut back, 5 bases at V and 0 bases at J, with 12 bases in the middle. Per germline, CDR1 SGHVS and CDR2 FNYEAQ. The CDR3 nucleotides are TGTGCCAGCAGCCTCCCTGGAGCGAGCACAGATACGCAGTATTTT. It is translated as CASSLPGASTDTQYF.

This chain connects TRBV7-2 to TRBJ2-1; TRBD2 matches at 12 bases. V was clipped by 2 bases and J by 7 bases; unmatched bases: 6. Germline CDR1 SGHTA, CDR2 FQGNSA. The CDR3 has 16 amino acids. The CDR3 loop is CASSLIPSGGANEQFF. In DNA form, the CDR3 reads TGTGCCAGCAGCTTAATTCCTAGCGGGGGGGCTAATGAGCAGTTCTTC.

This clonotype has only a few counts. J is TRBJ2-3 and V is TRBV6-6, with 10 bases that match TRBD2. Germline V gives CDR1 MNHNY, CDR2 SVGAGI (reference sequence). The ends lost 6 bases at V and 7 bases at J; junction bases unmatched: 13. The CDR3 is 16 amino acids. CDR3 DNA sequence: TGTGCCAGCAGGCTGACTAGCGGGTCACTCGGCAATACGCAGTATTTT. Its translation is CASRLTSGSLGNTQYF.

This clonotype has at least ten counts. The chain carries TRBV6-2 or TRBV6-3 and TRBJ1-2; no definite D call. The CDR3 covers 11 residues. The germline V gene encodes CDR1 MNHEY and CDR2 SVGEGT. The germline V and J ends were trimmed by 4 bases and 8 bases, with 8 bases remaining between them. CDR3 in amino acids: CASSFGVGYTF. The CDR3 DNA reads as TGTGCCAGCAGTTTCGGAGTCGGCTACACCTTC.

The CDR3 DNA follows: TGCGCCAGCAGCTCCGGCAGGGATCCTGGCTACACCTTC. Translation: CASSSGRDPGYTF. The chain links TRBV5-1 to TRBJ1-2; D might be TRBD1 (5 bases). Germline lookup yields CDR1 SGHRS and CDR2 YFSETQ. The V end was cut by 3 bases, the J end by 7 bases, with 13 bases between. The CDR3 has 13 residues.